This TCR beta chain was sequenced for a study of T-cell memory formation after mild COVID-19. The CDR3 has 13 amino acids. V was trimmed by 4 bases and J by 0 bases, leaving 7 bases between them. Broader study findings: Clones that contracted clustered mainly in CM and EM if CD4+ and in EMRA if CD8+. Pre-infection memory held some responding clones, suggesting pre-existing cross-reactive T cells responded.

cDNA libraries for TCR alpha and TCR beta, carrying sample barcodes and UMIs, came from 5'RACE with constant-segment primers. Each CDR3 protein is one row after TCRdb ran MiXCR on the 5' RACE reads. Of some 330,000 distinct CDR3 sequences listed, roughly 21% are singletons. This clonotype was recorded many times. The antigen is not known. Sequenced material: PBMCs or a T cell subset sorted from them (not recorded which). The clonotype was recovered from an adult woman who had mild COVID-19 (a few samples of this study predate the infection). Cell type and time point are not known. The V and J genes are TRBV12-3 or TRBV12-4 and TRBJ2-7; perhaps TRBD1 as D (6 bases). The CDR3 here is CASSYRDSYEQYF. The CDR3 region has the DNA TGTGCCAGCAGTTACAGGGACTCCTACGAGCAGTACTTC.